Given below is one T cell receptor (beta chain) in context. The antigen is unknown. The V gene's germline CDR1 is MNHNS and CDR2 SASEGT. The CDR3 is 15 residues long. With 0 bases removed from V and 4 bases from J, the gap between germline ends came to 10 bases. The data are from a study of T cell therapy after organ transplantation. Study in general: About 75% of the ten patients were clinical responders.

Study-wide findings and caveats: Both transferred clonotypes and endogenous ones absent from products apparently reconstituted. Nonresponder repertoires showed strong pretherapy expansions, barely changing post-therapy.

Method: immunoSEQ multiplex PCR; TCRdb's copy keeps in-frame clones and lacks some. Among about 18,000 clones, less than 90% were seen once, and the ten largest hold about 28%. Time point of the sample: 20-29 weeks after completion of therapy. This clonotype originated in a human patient who had received a solid organ transplant and had CMV disease. Part of the T cells may come from the graft donor. The source material was CD8+ T cells from blood, sampled after autologous CMV-specific T cell therapy. J is TRBJ1-5 and V is TRBV6-1; no reliable D call. The CDR3 reads CASSEAGGGNQPQHF. The DNA of the CDR3 is TGTGCCAGCAGTGAAGCAGGTGGCGGGAATCAGCCCCAGCATTTT.